This T cell receptor beta chain was identified in a study of cytomegalovirus exposure and HLA in healthy donors. The PCR was carried out with 60 Vbeta primers and 13 Jbeta primers. Profiled with immunoSEQ multiplex PCR; TCRdb holds only in-frame clones, not every one. The sample carries about 120,000 clones, 83% recorded once. As concerns this clone: Its specificity is not known.

Study-level findings and limits: Sequencing likely generated an artifact that appeared as a cluster of highly shared sequence variants.

This cohort consisted of healthy bone marrow donors. In germline, CDR1 is LNHDA, CDR2 SQIVND (reference sequence). The CDR3 has 18 amino acids. With 4 bases clipped from V and 1 base from J, the junction kept 13 bases outside the gene matches. V usage is TRBV19 and J usage is TRBJ2-7; TRBD1 agrees at 10 bases. Source material: PBMCs. This clonotype was sampled from a woman between 35 and 50 years old in good health and CMV-seropositive. The CDR3 DNA sequence: TGTGCCAGTAGTAGGTCCAGGCCCGGGACAGGGGCTTCCTACGAGCAGTACTTC. Protein product: CASSRSRPGTGASYEQYF.